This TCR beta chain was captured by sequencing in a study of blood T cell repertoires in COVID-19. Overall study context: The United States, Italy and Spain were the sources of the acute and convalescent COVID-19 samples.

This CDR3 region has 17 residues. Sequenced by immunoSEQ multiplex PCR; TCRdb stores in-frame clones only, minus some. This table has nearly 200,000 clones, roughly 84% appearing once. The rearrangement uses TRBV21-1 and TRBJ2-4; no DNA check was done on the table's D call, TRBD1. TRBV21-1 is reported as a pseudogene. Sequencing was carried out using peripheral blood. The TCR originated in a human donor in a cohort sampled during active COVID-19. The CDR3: CASSKGQGAVAKNIQYF. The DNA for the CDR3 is TGTGCCAGCAGCAAAGGGCAGGGGGCAGTGGCCAAAAACATTCAGTACTTC.